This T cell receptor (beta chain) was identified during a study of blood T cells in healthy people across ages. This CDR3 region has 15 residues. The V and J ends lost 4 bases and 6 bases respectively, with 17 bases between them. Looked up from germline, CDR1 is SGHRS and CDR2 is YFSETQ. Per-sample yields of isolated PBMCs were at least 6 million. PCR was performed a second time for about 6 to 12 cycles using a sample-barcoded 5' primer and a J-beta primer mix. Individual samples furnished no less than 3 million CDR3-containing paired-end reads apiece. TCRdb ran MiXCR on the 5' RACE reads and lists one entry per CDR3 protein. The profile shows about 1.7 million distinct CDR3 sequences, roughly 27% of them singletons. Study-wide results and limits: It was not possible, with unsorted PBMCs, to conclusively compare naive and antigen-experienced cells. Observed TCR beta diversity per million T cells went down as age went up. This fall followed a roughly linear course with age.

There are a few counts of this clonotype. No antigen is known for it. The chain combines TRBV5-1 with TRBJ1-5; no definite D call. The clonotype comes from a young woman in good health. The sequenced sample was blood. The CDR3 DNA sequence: TGCGCCAGCAGCCGCGCGGAAGGTTCGCGTCAGCCCCAGCATTTT. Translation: CASSRAEGSRQPQHF.